This entry lists 18 T cell receptor beta chains sequenced from one sample in a study of T-cell memory formation after mild COVID-19. TCRdb independently ran MiXCR on the 5' RACE reads; one entry per CDR3 protein. Here the sample spans 250,000 to 350,000 distinct CDR3 sequences, less than 20% being singletons. The sequencing input was PBMCs or a T cell subset sorted from them (not recorded which). These TCRs come from a man between 18 and 35 years old who had mild COVID-19 (a few samples of this study predate the infection). Cell type and time point are not known.

The chain couples TRBV18 to TRBJ2-7; D might be TRBD1 or TRBD2, each matching 5 bases. V was clipped by 4 bases and J by 0 bases, with 13 bases between them. This CDR3 has 15 residues. From germline, CDR1 is KGHSH and CDR2 LQKENI. CDR3 nucleotide sequence: TGTGCCAGCTCACACTCCCGGGACCACTCCTACGAGCAGTACGTC. Protein: CASSHSRDHSYEQYV.

This clonotype was observed at least ten times. The genes are TRBV5-1 and TRBJ2-1; 10 bases fit TRBD2. With V trimmed by 2 bases and J by 5 bases, 1 base remained unmatched. The germline CDR1 and CDR2 sequences are SGHRS and YFSETQ. The CDR3 length is 14 residues. The CDR3 nucleotides read TGCGCCAGCAGCTTCCTAGCGGGGGACAATGAGCAGTTCTTC. Its translation is CASSFLAGDNEQFF.

This clonotype was detected only a few times. V gene TRBV7-9 combines with J gene TRBJ1-1; D unclear. V was shortened by 0 bases and J by 3 bases, with 5 bases between the two germline ends. Germline loops: CDR1 SEHNR, CDR2 FQNEAQ (reference sequence). The CDR3 covers 13 residues. The CDR3 nucleotides are TGTGCCAGCAGCTTAGCCACATACACTGAAGCTTTCTTT. Translated: CASSLATYTEAFF.

The chain is built from TRBV10-3 and TRBJ1-1, with a tentative D call TRBD1 (6 bases). Germline assignment: CDR1 ENHRY and CDR2 SYGVKD. V was shortened by 3 bases and J by 0 bases, with 8 bases between the two germline ends. This CDR3 is 14 amino acids long. The CDR3 nucleotides are TGTGCCATCAGTGACCGGACAGTGAACACTGAAGCTTTCTTT. Translation: CAISDRTVNTEAFF.

This sequence joins TRBV7-3 and TRBJ2-2; the D is unclear. This CDR3 has 14 residues. CDR1 and CDR2 from the germline V gene are SGHTA and FQGTGA. Trimming shortened V by 2 bases and J by 6 bases, and 10 bases separated the two germline ends. Here the CDR3 DNA reads TGTGCCAGCAGCTTACTGCAGAGGCCCGGGGAGCTGTTTTTT. It codes for CASSLLQRPGELFF.

This clonotype was recorded a few times. The chain is built from TRBV12-3 or TRBV12-4 and TRBJ2-7, with a possible D match to TRBD1 (6 bases). This CDR3 is 12 amino acids long. V lost 3 bases and J 6 bases, leaving 9 bases between the germline ends. CDR3 nucleotides: TGTGCCAGCAGTTTGGGCAGGGGCGAGCAGTACGTC. Amino acids: CASSLGRGEQYV.

The genes are TRBV10-3 and TRBJ1-1; TRBD1 might be the D (5 bases). CDR1 is ENHRY and CDR2 is SYGVKD in the germline V gene. V was shortened by 5 bases and J by 8 bases, with 15 bases between the two germline ends. CDR3 length: 13 amino acids. The CDR3 loop reads CAISSPGRDEAFF. CDR3 nucleotides: TGTGCCATCAGTTCACCCGGCAGGGACGAAGCTTTCTTT.

This clonotype was seen at least ten times. J is TRBJ1-2 and V is TRBV5-1; 8 positions match TRBD1. From germline, CDR1 is SGHRS and CDR2 YFSETQ. The CDR3 totals 15 residues. With V trimmed by 3 bases and J by 7 bases, 11 bases remained unmatched. The CDR3 bases are TGCGCCAGCAGCTACGATTCAGGGGGCGGAGGTGGCTACACCTTC. Translating it yields CASSYDSGGGGGYTF.

The rearrangement links TRBV5-1 to TRBJ1-4; D gene unclear. The CDR3 covers 12 residues. V lost 4 bases and J 8 bases, leaving 9 bases between the germline ends. In germline, CDR1 is SGHRS, CDR2 YFSETQ. The CDR3 here is CASSREAEKLFF. The CDR3 DNA follows: TGCGCCAGCAGCAGGGAGGCGGAAAAACTGTTTTTT. Complete variable domain (other parts from reference TRBV5-1 and TRBJ1-4): KAGVTQTPRYLIKTRGQQVTLSCSPISGHRSVSWYQQTPGQGLQFLFEYFSETQRNKGNFPGRFSGRQFSNSRSEMNVSTLELGDSALYLCASSREAEKLFFGSGTQLSVL.

The chain employs TRBV12-5 and TRBJ1-2, with a possible D match to TRBD1 (6 bases). CDR3 length: 16 residues. The V end was cut by 6 bases, the J end by 6 bases, with 23 bases between. Germline values: CDR1 LGHNT, CDR2 FRNRAP. The CDR3 loop is CASGWTVNLTSHGYTF. The CDR3 DNA sequence: TGTGCTAGTGGGTGGACAGTTAACCTAACCTCCCATGGCTACACCTTC.

This clonotype appeared a few times. The chain has TRBV5-1 and TRBJ1-1; no reliable D call. Germline assignment: CDR1 SGHRS and CDR2 YFSETQ. CDR3 length: 16 residues. Trimming stripped 1 base from V and 5 bases from J, with 18 bases between. The CDR3 region has the DNA TGCGCCAGCAGCTTGTCGATTGGCATCCCTAAAACTGAAGCTTTCTTT. It specifies CASSLSIGIPKTEAFF.

This clonotype was counted at least ten times. The CDR3 spells CSAINQGDTQYF. For the CDR3, the DNA is TGCAGTGCGATAAATCAGGGAGATACGCAGTATTTT. This chain connects TRBV20-1 to TRBJ2-3, with D possibly TRBD1 on 5 matching bases. The ends were cut back, 6 bases at V and 5 bases at J, with 12 bases in the middle. Germline lookup yields CDR1 DFQATT and CDR2 SNEGSKA (reference sequence). The CDR3 spans 12 residues.

There are a few counts of this clonotype. J is TRBJ2-5 and V is TRBV20-1; D perhaps matches TRBD1 (6 bases). The CDR3 runs 11 residues. Germline CDR1 and CDR2: DFQATT and SNEGSKA (reference sequence). Trimming shortened V by 7 bases and J by 5 bases, and 11 bases separated the two germline ends. The CDR3 is CSGGGSETQYF. The CDR3 DNA is TGCAGTGGAGGGGGATCCGAGACCCAGTACTTC.

This clonotype has more than one count but fewer than ten. The CDR3 nucleotides read TGCGCCAGCAGCTCGTCACAGGGAATGGCAAATGGCTACACCTTC. It specifies CASSSSQGMANGYTF. The rearrangement uses TRBV5-1 and TRBJ1-2; D possibly corresponds to TRBD1 (6 bases). CDR1 SGHRS and CDR2 YFSETQ come from the germline V gene. CDR3 length equals 15 residues. V lost 3 bases and J lost 6, with 18 bases in between. The full variable domain, its missing parts supplied by reference TRBV5-1 and TRBJ1-2, is KAGVTQTPRYLIKTRGQQVTLSCSPISGHRSVSWYQQTPGQGLQFLFEYFSETQRNKGNFPGRFSGRQFSNSRSEMNVSTLELGDSALYLCASSSSQGMANGYTFGSGTRLTVV.

The CDR3 region is CASSVRDTNYGYTF. CDR3 DNA sequence: TGCGCCAGCAGCGTCCGGGACACTAACTATGGCTACACCTTC. The rearrangement joins TRBV5-1 to TRBJ1-2; D might be TRBD1 (6 bases). With 4 bases removed from V and 0 bases from J, the gap between germline ends came to 10 bases. The germline CDR1 and CDR2 sequences are SGHRS and YFSETQ. The CDR3 length is 14 residues.

The chain has TRBV29-1 and TRBJ1-4; D is uncertain. Germline CDR1 is SQVTM and CDR2 is ANQGSEA. The CDR3 consists of 12 residues. V gave up 7 bases and J gave up 7 bases, with 13 bases separating them. The CDR3 DNA is TGCAGCGGTGGATCTGCGGGTGAAAAACTGTTTTTT. Protein: CSGGSAGEKLFF.

J is TRBJ2-3 and V is TRBV5-1; D is perhaps TRBD1 (6 bases). V was clipped by 3 bases and J by 3 bases, with 14 bases between them. CDR1 and CDR2 (germline): SGHRS, YFSETQ. The CDR3 sequence is 15 residues long. The CDR3 spells CASSSQGHRTDTQYF. As DNA, the CDR3 is TGCGCCAGCAGCTCGCAGGGGCATCGGACAGATACGCAGTATTTT. The full variable domain, in which reference TRBV5-1 and TRBJ2-3 provide the parts outside the CDR3, is KAGVTQTPRYLIKTRGQQVTLSCSPISGHRSVSWYQQTPGQGLQFLFEYFSETQRNKGNFPGRFSGRQFSNSRSEMNVSTLELGDSALYLCASSSQGHRTDTQYFGPGTRLTVL.

This clonotype was seen only a few times. V and J are TRBV5-1 and TRBJ2-5; the D gene is possibly TRBD2 (7 bases). The CDR3 covers 16 residues. Trimming shortened V by 1 base and J by 5 bases, and 18 bases separated the two germline ends. The germline V gene encodes CDR1 SGHRS and CDR2 YFSETQ. CDR3 protein: CASSLFGGAPSETQYF. The CDR3 DNA sequence: TGCGCCAGCAGCTTGTTTGGGGGGGCACCTTCGGAGACCCAGTACTTC.